This TCR beta chain was sequenced during a study of blood T cell repertoires in COVID-19. Whole-study context: The origin of the acute and convalescent COVID-19 samples was the United States, Italy and Spain.

As originally analysed: Estimation of nucleated cell counts relied on the amplification of reference gene primers. TCRdb keeps only in-frame clones here, not all; method: immunoSEQ multiplex PCR. The V and J calls and clone size are taken from that table; D and trimming were inferred from the DNA. The top ten clones hold about 1.7% of a sample with around 140,000 clones, approximately 86% of them seen once. CDR1 and CDR2 (germline): SGHRS, YFSETQ. The CDR3 consists of 17 residues. Trimming at V came to 4 bases and at J to 6 bases, leaving 14 bases not matched to a gene. Specimen: peripheral blood. The sequence came from a man in his 70s with acute or convalescent COVID-19. V usage is TRBV5-1 and J usage is TRBJ1-2, with 11 bases fitting TRBD1. CDR3 nucleotides: TGCGCCAGCAGCCTAACCAGGACAGGGGGCGGTGGTGATGGCTACACCTTC. Amino acid sequence: CASSLTRTGGGGDGYTF.